The entry that follows covers one TCR beta chain sequence. Its cognate antigen has yet to be identified. Nothing much larger sits one base from this clone, and base qualities are not available. CD4+ T cells from unexposed donors were collected before the COVID-19 pandemic (2011-2018). The EasySep CD4+ T cell isolation kit was used to isolate CD4+ T cells once the cultures had run for roughly 10 days. As far as cell numbers permitted, CD4+ T cells from unexposed donors were tested for reactivity against SARS-CoV-2 S and N as well as four spike pools from common cold coronaviruses. Each well received millions of PBMCs, cultured in IMDM supplemented with roughly 5.1% human AB serum and about 9.2 IU/ml IL-2. Half of the culture medium was replaced with fresh IL-2-containing medium on days 3 and 7. Each peptide culture condition was generally run in triplicate replicate wells. The leukapheresis product for the unexposed donors was obtained through commercial purchase. Ficoll-Paque PLUS gradient centrifugation was used to isolate PBMCs from either whole blood or leukapheresis product. PBMCs were either cryopreserved at -140 degrees C or used fresh in the expansion assay. The QIAamp Micro DNA Kit was used to extract genomic DNA from the CD4+ T cells.

Receptor libraries were prepared by the immunoSEQ multiplex PCR assay. In the authors' own workflow: During preprocessing, nonproductive sequences were discarded, as were any CDR3s that did not begin with C, did not end with F or W, or were shorter than 7 amino acids. Antigen-specific clonotypes were called with the MANAFEST web app, based on expansion relative to reference and other culture wells. A clone was considered positive if the clone showed significant expansion compared with the reference culture in 2 of 3 replicate wells at an FDR below 0.05. Positive clones also required significant expansion versus all other tandem wells and an odds ratio above 5. After three terminal residues were trimmed from each end, CDR3 homology was quantified as pairwise Levenshtein distance using the stringdist R package. TCRdb holds this immuneACCESS table with in-frame rearrangements only. Some clones are missing; in checked studies, unresolved V genes explain under half, and the rest has no known cause. The V and J calls and clone size come from that table; D and trimming were worked out from the DNA. This sample comprises 25,000 to 30,000 clones, about 80% of them detected only once. The leading ten clones occupy less than 25% of the sample.

These data are taken from a study of CD4 T cells in relation to SARS-CoV-2 and coronaviruses (dated by TCRdb to 2020 to 2022). Broadly, across the study: In the ViraFEST assay, PBMCs were cultured with antigen for 9 to 10 days, after which TCR beta CDR3s were sequenced to identify clonal expansions specific to the antigen. An HIV-1 Nef peptide pool or a culture without peptide was used as the negative reference condition. Using patient-derived lymphoblastoid cell lines, the shared crossreactive spike epitopes were mapped to their HLA restriction. At the level of individual TCR clonotypes, the study measured memory CD4+ T cell crossreactivity between SARS-CoV-2 spike protein and common cold coronavirus spike proteins. The Adaptive Biotechnologies TCR-sequencing kit was used to sequence samples from a few pre-COVID donors and the naive versus memory experiments, whereas other data were Illumina-based. A different TCR-beta assay, based on Illumina, was used to sequence expansion assays from other donors in the study. The paper's findings and limits, for the study overall: Pre-pandemic and post-infection samples were not both contributed by any donor, so tracing of the source of pre-existing responses was limited. Since the crossreactivity analysis centred on spike protein, crossreactivity against other viral proteins was not assessed. In about 60% of donors, memory CD4+ clonotypes turned up that crossrecognized SARS-CoV-2 and at least one common cold coronavirus spike. Small numbers of patients and of tested TCRs limited the study. Crossreactive clones showed significantly weaker SARS-CoV-2-driven expansion than monoreactive clones, consistent with antigenic imprinting.

Including the terminal cysteine and phenylalanine, the CDR3 comprises 13 residues. Kept here is only the CDR3 DNA, which spans 39 bases and is read in frame from base 1. CDR1 and CDR2 (SGDLS, YYNGEE) derive from the germline V gene. V has 7 bases trimmed and J has 1 base trimmed; junction bases matching no gene number 3. The TCR comes from a human donor in good health. Here the chain combines TRBV9 and TRBJ2-5; TRBD2 aligns with 8 central bases. The source material was CD4+ T cells from PBMCs, cultured in vitro. The CDR3 sequence is CASGREGQETQYF. The bases read TGTGCCAGCGGACGGGAGGGCCAAGAGACCCAGTACTTC.